One and the same sample provided the 30 T cell receptor beta chains below, sequenced in a study of shared clonotypes between healthy human individuals. Only in-frame clones appear in the TCRdb table, and some are missing; sequencing was by immunoSEQ multiplex PCR. This sample has 490,000 or so clones, with roughly four fifths found just once. The specimen was PBMCs. The receptors derive from a woman aged 40-49 years in good health. Some clones in this sample may be carry-over from other donors' samples.

The rearrangement uses TRBV7-2 and TRBJ2-2, with D tentatively TRBD1 or TRBD2 (6 bases each). The CDR3 sequence is 15 residues long. CDR1 and CDR2 (germline): SGHTA, FQGNSA. V lost 3 bases and J 4 bases, leaving 12 bases between the germline ends. The CDR3 spells CASSFFKGGTGELFF. The CDR3 nucleotides read TGTGCCAGCAGCTTCTTTAAGGGGGGCACCGGGGAGCTGTTTTTT. Full variable domain (rest looked up from reference TRBV7-2 and TRBJ2-2): GAGVSQSPSNKVTEKGKDVELRCDPISGHTALYWYRQSLGQGLEFLIYFQGNSAPDKSGLPSDRFSAERTGGSVSTLTIQRTQQEDSAVYLCASSFFKGGTGELFFGEGSRLTVL.

The rearrangement uses TRBV27 and TRBJ2-2; D unresolved. Trimming took 3 bases from V and 0 from J, leaving 8 bases between them. The length of the CDR3 is 15 residues. Germline lookup yields CDR1 MNHEY and CDR2 SMNVEV (reference sequence). Here the CDR3 reads CASSFIQTNTGELFF. The CDR3 nucleotides read TGTGCCAGCAGTTTTATACAGACGAACACCGGGGAGCTGTTTTTT.

The chain has TRBV7-9 and TRBJ1-5, with D uncertain. The germline CDR1 and CDR2 sequences are SEHNR and FQNEAQ (reference sequence). The CDR3 has 14 residues. The V end was cut by 1 base, the J end by 6 bases, with 10 bases between. The CDR3 DNA sequence: TGTGCCAGCAGCTTAGGATGGGGTACTCAGCCCCAGCATTTT. Protein product: CASSLGWGTQPQHF.

This chain connects TRBV5-1 to TRBJ2-1; 13 bases line up with TRBD2. Per germline, CDR1 SGHRS and CDR2 YFSETQ. This CDR3 is built from 16 residues. Trimming took 4 bases from V and 5 from J; bases not matched to a gene: 6. For the CDR3, the DNA is TGCGCCAGCAGCAGGGAGGGACTAGCGGGGAACAATGAGCAGTTCTTC. As protein: CASSREGLAGNNEQFF. The whole variable domain, remainder taken from reference TRBV5-1 and TRBJ2-1, is KAGVTQTPRYLIKTRGQQVTLSCSPISGHRSVSWYQQTPGQGLQFLFEYFSETQRNKGNFPGRFSGRQFSNSRSEMNVSTLELGDSALYLCASSREGLAGNNEQFFGPGTRLTVL.

The chain links TRBV6-1 to TRBJ1-2, with TRBD1 as a possible D gene (5 bases). V was clipped by 8 bases and J by 5 bases, with 12 bases between them. The germline CDR1 and CDR2 sequences are MNHNS and SASEGT. The CDR3 is 12 amino acids. The CDR3 DNA follows: TGTGCCAGCCTCGGGGCCAATTATGGCTACACCTTC. Amino acids: CASLGANYGYTF.

The chain is built from TRBV28 and TRBJ1-2; D ambiguous. The CDR3 consists of 15 residues. Germline V gives CDR1 MDHEN, CDR2 SYDVKM. The V and J ends lost 8 bases and 1 base respectively, with 17 bases between them. The CDR3 region has the DNA TGTGCCAGCTGGGTTACAGCGGAAATTAACTATGGCTACACCTTC. Translating it yields CASWVTAEINYGYTF.

V gene TRBV7-8 combines with J gene TRBJ1-4; D remains unclear. The CDR3 is 15 amino acids. Between the trimmed V and J ends, which lost 2 bases and 5 bases, there was a span of 12 bases. In germline, CDR1 is SGHVS, CDR2 FQNEAQ. Written as DNA, the CDR3 is TGTGCCAGCAGCTTAATTATGAAGCCGAATGAAAAACTGTTTTTT. This translates into CASSLIMKPNEKLFF.

This chain uses TRBV28 with TRBJ2-5; D gene unclear. CDR1 is MDHEN and CDR2 is SYDVKM in the germline V gene. The CDR3 covers 13 residues. Trimming pared 6 bases from V and 2 bases from J, leaving 10 bases between. The CDR3 spells CASSPYVQETQYF. For the CDR3, the DNA is TGTGCCAGCAGCCCATATGTTCAAGAGACCCAGTACTTC.

This rearrangement joins TRBV10-1 to TRBJ2-2, with D unclear. V was trimmed by 6 bases and J by 4 bases, leaving 6 bases between them. The length of the CDR3 is 12 residues. CDR1 WNHNN and CDR2 SYGVQD come from the germline V gene (reference sequence). The CDR3 loop is CASSPFTGELFF. CDR3 in DNA: TGCGCCAGCAGCCCCTTCACCGGGGAGCTGTTTTTT.

The chain employs TRBV7-9 and TRBJ2-7; D is unclear. V was trimmed by 5 bases and J by 2 bases, leaving 7 bases between them. The CDR3 extends over 12 amino acids. Germline lookup yields CDR1 SEHNR and CDR2 FQNEAQ (reference sequence). CDR3 bases: TGTGCCAGCAGCCCCGAAACCTACGAGCAGTACTTC. This gives the protein CASSPETYEQYF. The full variable domain, rest sourced from reference TRBV7-9 and TRBJ2-7, is DTGVSQNPRHKITKRGQNVTFRCDPISEHNRLYWYRQTLGQGPEFLTYFQNEAQLEKSRLLSDRFSAERPKGSFSTLEIQRTEQGDSAMYLCASSPETYEQYFGPGTRLTVT.

This clone showed up many times. The V call is TRBV19, the J call TRBJ1-4; 9 bases fit TRBD1. The germline CDR1 and CDR2 sequences are LNHDA and SQIVND (reference sequence). The CDR3 contains 15 residues. V lost 3 bases to trimming and J lost 7 bases; unmatched junction nucleotides: 6. The CDR3, as DNA: TGTGCCAGTAGTATCGGGACAGGGCTTGGTGAAAAACTGTTTTTT. Its translation is CASSIGTGLGEKLFF.

V and J are TRBV10-3 and TRBJ2-1; the match to TRBD2 covers 7 bases. Germline assignment: CDR1 ENHRY and CDR2 SYGVKD. V lost 4 bases to trimming and J lost 4 bases; unmatched junction nucleotides: 4. This CDR3 spans 14 amino acids. The CDR3 loop is CAISAREAYNEQFF. Here the CDR3 DNA reads TGTGCCATCAGTGCTCGGGAGGCGTACAATGAGCAGTTCTTC.

The V and J genes are TRBV7-3 and TRBJ2-1; D unclear. The V end lost 1 base, the J end lost 5 bases, and 6 bases lay between the germline ends. Per germline, CDR1 SGHTA and CDR2 FQGTGA. The CDR3 has 13 amino acids. The CDR3 region has the DNA TGTGCCAGCAGCTTAAGTAGAAACAATGAGCAGTTCTTC. This sequence encodes CASSLSRNNEQFF.

This clone was seen just once. The chain is built from TRBV2 and TRBJ1-2, with D tentatively TRBD1 (5 bases). There are 15 residues in the CDR3. Germline V gene sequence: CDR1 SNHLY, CDR2 FYNNEI. V was pared by 5 bases and J by 8 bases, with 21 bases between. CDR3 residues: CASSPHRLGEAGYTF. The DNA of the CDR3 is TGTGCCAGCAGTCCCCACCGTTTAGGGGAAGCGGGCTACACCTTC.

The V and J genes are TRBV5-1 and TRBJ2-2; D gene uncertain. The CDR3 loop spans 14 amino acids. V lost 0 bases and J 5 bases, leaving 8 bases between the germline ends. In germline, CDR1 is SGHRS, CDR2 YFSETQ. The CDR3 DNA follows: TGCGCCAGCAGCTTGGACGGCCTGACCGGGGAGCTGTTTTTT. Its translation: CASSLDGLTGELFF.

The chain recombines TRBV25-1 with TRBJ1-4; 8 bases align to TRBD1. Germline V gene data show CDR1 as MGHDK and CDR2 as SYGVNS. With 4 bases clipped from V and 8 bases from J, the junction kept 12 bases outside the gene matches. The CDR3 length is 16 residues. CDR3 coding DNA: TGTGCCAGCAGTGGGTATATGACAGGGGCGGGAGAAAAACTGTTTTTT. Its protein product is CASSGYMTGAGEKLFF.

This chain uses TRBV4-2 with TRBJ2-1, with 10 bases matching TRBD2. CDR3 length equals 15 residues. The V segment lost 3 bases and the J segment 12 bases; nucleotides outside the gene matches: 11. Germline assignment: CDR1 LGHNA and CDR2 YNFKEQ. CDR3 residues: CASSQAGTSAQGQFF. CDR3 nucleotides: TGTGCCAGCAGCCAGGCCGGGACTAGCGCTCAGGGGCAGTTCTTC.

The chain recombines TRBV11-2 with TRBJ2-2; possibly TRBD1 for D (5 bases). The CDR3 runs to 17 residues. Trimming took 6 bases from V and 3 from J, leaving 20 bases between them. The germline V gene has CDR1 SGHAT and CDR2 FQNNGV. The CDR3 region is CASRQSARTRDTGELFF. The CDR3 nucleotides are TGTGCCAGCAGACAATCGGCTCGTACCAGGGACACCGGGGAGCTGTTTTTT.

This clone came up a few times. CDR3 in DNA: TGTGCCAGCAGTACGACAACCAACTATGGCTACACCTTC. It encodes CASSTTTNYGYTF. The J gene is TRBJ1-2, the V gene TRBV28; D is unresolved. CDR3 length: 13 residues. CDR1 and CDR2 from the germline V gene are MDHEN and SYDVKM. Between the trimmed V and J ends, which lost 5 bases and 2 bases, there was a span of 9 bases.

As concerns this clone: A read error may produce the germline difference seen at one junction end. This rearrangement joins TRBV7-7 to TRBJ2-7; D unclear. CDR3 size: 14 residues. CDR1 and CDR2 (germline): SSHAT, FNYEAQ (reference sequence). DNA of the CDR3: TGTGCTAGCAGCTTAGGACGCGGCTCCTACGAGCAGTACTTC. This translates into CASSLGRGSYEQYF.

The sample holds a few counts of this clone. The chain has TRBV28 and TRBJ2-5; 7 bases are a match to TRBD1. J was trimmed by 5 bases and V by 4 bases; bases with no gene match: 7. The length of the CDR3 is 14 residues. Germline V gene data show CDR1 as MDHEN and CDR2 as SYDVKM. The CDR3 loop is CASSSADRKETQYF. CDR3 nucleotides: TGTGCCAGCAGTTCTGCGGACAGGAAGGAGACCCAGTACTTC.

This sequence joins TRBV19 and TRBJ2-2; D gene unclear. Deletions cut 2 bases from V and 1 base from J, with 5 bases between. Germline V gene sequence: CDR1 LNHDA, CDR2 SQIVND (reference sequence). The CDR3 is made up of 14 amino acids. DNA for the CDR3: TGTGCCAGTAGTATAATGGGGAACACCGGGGAGCTGTTTTTT. Amino acids: CASSIMGNTGELFF.

This rearrangement joins TRBV19 to TRBJ2-3, with D perhaps TRBD1 (5 bases). This CDR3 has 15 amino acids. In germline, CDR1 is LNHDA, CDR2 SQIVND (reference sequence). Trimming shortened V by 4 bases and J by 4 bases, and 15 bases separated the two germline ends. The CDR3 sequence: CASSTLDIWADTQYF. CDR3 sequence (DNA): TGTGCCAGTAGTACCTTGGACATCTGGGCAGATACGCAGTATTTT.

The CDR3 DNA sequence: TGTGCCAGCAGCGAGGGGGGGGTTCGGGAGACCCAGTACTTC. Translation: CASSEGGVRETQYF. This sequence joins TRBV9 and TRBJ2-5; possible D gene TRBD2, 7 bases. CDR1 is SGDLS and CDR2 is YYNGEE in the germline V gene. The V end was cut by 3 bases, the J end by 5 bases, with 14 bases between. This CDR3 region has 14 residues.

This clone has a handful of counts. The chain links TRBV30 to TRBJ2-1; TRBD2 matches at 8 bases. CDR1 is GTSNPN, CDR2 SVGIG, per germline (reference sequence). Trimming took 1 base from V and 8 from J; bases not matched to a gene: 7. CDR3 length: 14 residues. The CDR3 DNA reads TGTGCCTGGAGTGAAGGAGCGGGAGTAGATGAGCAGTTCTTC. It translates to CAWSEGAGVDEQFF. The whole variable domain, remainder taken from reference TRBV30 and TRBJ2-1, is SQTIHQWPATLVQPVGSPLSLECTVEGTSNPNLYWYRQAAGRGLQLLFYSVGIGQISSEVPQNLSASRPQDRQFILSSKKLLLSDSGFYLCAWSEGAGVDEQFFGPGTRLTVL.

The chain carries TRBV9 and TRBJ2-5; D perhaps matches TRBD2 (5 bases). The germline CDR1 and CDR2 sequences are SGDLS and YYNGEE. V lost 0 bases and J 2 bases, leaving 8 bases between the germline ends. The CDR3 contains 14 residues. In DNA form, the CDR3 reads TGTGCCAGCAGCGTAGGTCGGGGACAAGAGACCCAGTACTTC. It specifies CASSVGRGQETQYF.

The CDR3 reads CASSLVALTIYF. The DNA for the CDR3 is TGTGCCAGCAGCTTAGTTGCATTAACCATATATTTT. The chain links TRBV11-3 to TRBJ1-3; no clear D. Trimming stripped 1 base from V and 10 bases from J, with 8 bases between. The V gene's germline CDR1 is SGHNT and CDR2 YENEEA. This CDR3 spans 12 amino acids.

Only one count was recorded for this clone. The chain combines TRBV19 with TRBJ1-4; tentatively, D is TRBD1 (6 bases). V was trimmed by 5 bases and J by 5 bases, leaving 12 bases between them. The length of the CDR3 is 14 residues. Germline V gene sequence: CDR1 LNHDA, CDR2 SQIVND (reference sequence). CDR3 sequence reads: CASSPAGANEKLFF. The CDR3 DNA reads TGTGCCAGTAGTCCGGCAGGGGCGAATGAAAAACTGTTTTTT.

CDR3 amino acids: CAWGGRAGHETQYF. The CDR3 DNA follows: TGTGCCTGGGGGGGGAGAGCGGGGCATGAGACCCAGTACTTC. V gene TRBV30 combines with J gene TRBJ2-5, with TRBD2 matching over 7 bases. Germline lookup yields CDR1 GTSNPN and CDR2 SVGIG (reference sequence). With 5 bases clipped from V and 5 bases from J, the junction kept 11 bases outside the gene matches. The CDR3 loop spans 14 amino acids.

The rearrangement uses TRBV28 and TRBJ2-5; TRBD1 agrees at 7 bases. The CDR3 length is 16 residues. The germline gives CDR1 MDHEN, CDR2 SYDVKM. After removal of 7 bases from V and 2 bases from J, the junction contained 13 bases not matched to a gene. CDR3 amino acids: CASTPWRGTAQETQYF. The CDR3 DNA sequence: TGTGCCAGCACCCCCTGGCGTGGGACAGCACAAGAGACCCAGTACTTC.